These T cell receptor beta chains were read from a single sample in a study of cytomegalovirus exposure and HLA in healthy donors. TCRdb's copy holds only in-frame clones and misses some; the assay was immunoSEQ multiplex PCR. The repertoire holds around 150,000 clones, with roughly 79% as singletons. Sequenced input: PBMCs. The receptor source for this set is a male donor in good health and CMV-seronegative. The CDR3 runs from the conserved cysteine through the conserved F or W. Each record gives: J gene, D gene, V gene, clone size, CDR3 protein, CDR3 DNA. D genes are given only for firm matches. Size is omitted from some rows. Given values are once, few, many or a class for expanded clones.

>TRBJ1-2|TRBD1|TRBV30|-
CAWSADRGHGYTF
TGTGCCTGGAGTGCCGACAGGGGTCATGGCTACACCTTC
>TRBJ1-1|TRBD1|TRBV29-1|-
CSVTGAGDTEAFF
TGCAGCGTTACAGGGGCAGGGGACACTGAAGCTTTCTTT
>TRBJ2-2|-|TRBV6-1|-
CASSEYAGSNTGELFF
TGTGCCAGCAGTGAATATGCGGGGTCGAACACCGGGGAGCTGTTTTTT
>TRBJ2-7|TRBD2|TRBV4-2|-
CASSPGLGGVANEQYF
TGTGCCAGCAGCCCAGGTTTGGGGGGGGTAGCCAACGAGCAGTACTTC
>TRBJ2-1|-|TRBV29-1|-
CSVSPGQWRNEQFF
TGCAGCGTCTCTCCGGGACAATGGCGCAATGAGCAGTTCTTC
>TRBJ2-3|TRBD1|TRBV19|-
CASRYRGSTDTQYF
TGTGCCAGTAGATACAGGGGTAGTACAGATACGCAGTATTTT
>TRBJ1-3|TRBD1|TRBV18|-
CASSPQGAEGNTIYF
TGTGCCAGCTCCCCACAGGGGGCGGAAGGAAACACCATATATTTT
>TRBJ2-1|-|TRBV5-5|-
CASSLVLSSGLNEQFF
TGTGCCAGCAGCTTGGTCTTGTCTAGTGGTTTAAATGAGCAGTTCTTC
>TRBJ2-5|TRBD1|TRBV4-1|once
CASSQGTVETQYF
TGCGCCAGCAGCCAGGGGACAGTAGAGACCCAGTACTTC
>TRBJ1-2|TRBD1|TRBV18|few
CASSPLDRPNSNYGYTF
TGTGCCAGCTCACCATTGGACAGGCCCAACTCTAACTATGGCTACACCTTC
>TRBJ1-1|TRBD1|TRBV19|-
CASLTGTGAGTEAFF
TGTGCCAGTCTAACCGGGACAGGGGCTGGCACTGAAGCTTTCTTT
>TRBJ1-5|-|TRBV2|-
CASSSTGGRQPQHF
TGTGCCAGCAGCTCTACAGGTGGCCGTCAGCCCCAGCATTTT
>TRBJ1-3|-|TRBV21-1|-
CANRGQTYIGNTIYF
TGTGCTAATCGAGGACAGACATATATAGGAAACACCATATATTTT
>TRBJ2-7|TRBD2|TRBV4-1|few
CASSQLTGTSGAYEQYF
TGCGCCAGCAGCCAGTTAACCGGGACTAGCGGGGCCTACGAGCAGTACTTC
>TRBJ2-3|TRBD2|TRBV5-4|-
CASSLGTSGADTQYF
TGTGCCAGCAGCTTAGGGACTAGCGGAGCAGATACGCAGTATTTT
>TRBJ2-3|-|TRBV5-1|-
CASRGPSRADTQYF
TGCGCCAGCAGAGGACCATCCAGGGCAGATACGCAGTATTTT
>TRBJ2-3|-|TRBV5-4|-
CASSHPDIKTYTQYF
TGTGCCAGCAGCCACCCTGACATTAAAACCTATACGCAGTATTTT
>TRBJ1-1|-|TRBV19|-
CASSIRFEGRRDTEAFF
TGTGCCAGTAGTATTAGGTTTGAAGGCAGGAGGGACACTGAAGCTTTCTTT
>TRBJ1-1|TRBD1|TRBV30|once
CAWTPGGNTEAFF
TGTGCCTGGACGCCAGGGGGGAACACTGAAGCTTTCTTT
>TRBJ1-1|-|TRBV7-4|-
CASSRQNTEAFF
TGTGCCAGCAGCCGACAGAACACTGAAGCTTTCTTT
>TRBJ1-4|-|TRBV27|-
CASSFATTNEKLFF
TGTGCCAGCAGTTTCGCGACTACTAATGAAAAACTGTTTTTT
>TRBJ2-1|TRBD2|TRBV7-3|-
CASSLAGLEVANEQFF
TGTGCCAGCAGCTTAGCGGGACTAGAGGTTGCTAATGAGCAGTTCTTC
>TRBJ2-1|TRBD2|TRBV25-1|-
CASRGAGGNEQFF
TGTGCCAGCAGGGGAGCGGGAGGCAATGAGCAGTTCTTC
>TRBJ2-5|TRBD1|TRBV5-1|-
CASSSRAGGKETQYF
TGCGCCAGCAGCTCAAGGGCAGGGGGTAAAGAGACCCAGTACTTC
>TRBJ1-6|-|TRBV6-1|-
CASSELTGVQINSPLHF
TGTGCCAGCAGTGAATTGACAGGCGTGCAGATTAATTCACCCCTCCACTTT
>TRBJ2-7|TRBD2|TRBV4-1|-
CASGGLAGDEQYF
TGCGCCAGCGGGGGACTAGCGGGAGACGAGCAGTACTTC
>TRBJ2-1|-|TRBV6-5|-
CASSVASYNEQFF
TGTGCCAGCAGTGTAGCGAGCTACAATGAGCAGTTCTTC
>TRBJ2-7|TRBD1|TRBV27|-
CASSLSSRDRTYEQYF
TGTGCCAGCAGTTTATCATCCCGGGACAGAACCTACGAGCAGTACTTC
>TRBJ2-7|TRBD1|TRBV5-6|-
CASSSRQTGGYEQYF
TGTGCCAGCAGCTCCCGACAGACAGGGGGCTACGAGCAGTACTTC
>TRBJ2-1|-|TRBV6-1|-
CASSEGSGSYNEQFF
TGTGCCAGCAGTGAGGGTAGCGGAAGCTACAATGAGCAGTTCTTC
>TRBJ2-7|TRBD1|TRBV10-3|-
CAVGQGVYEQYF
TGTGCCGTAGGACAGGGAGTCTACGAGCAGTACTTC
>TRBJ1-2|TRBD1|TRBV7-9|-
CSSSRGLYGYTF
TGTTCCAGCAGCAGGGGGCTGTATGGCTACACCTTC
>TRBJ2-6|-|TRBV7-3|-
CASSLIPGGSSGANVLTF
TGTGCCAGCAGCTTAATCCCCGGTGGGAGCTCTGGGGCCAACGTCCTGACTTTC
>TRBJ2-3|TRBD1|TRBV2|-
CASRRQGAADTQYF
TGTGCCAGCAGACGACAGGGGGCGGCAGATACGCAGTATTTT
>TRBJ2-2|TRBD2|TRBV30|-
CAWFLGGGGPAGELFF
TGTGCCTGGTTCCTGGGCGGGGGGGGGCCGGCCGGGGAGCTGTTTTTT
>TRBJ1-1|-|TRBV27|-
CASSLGGPTEAFF
TGTGCCAGCAGTTTGGGGGGGCCCACTGAAGCTTTCTTT
>TRBJ2-1|-|TRBV6-5|-
CASSYSHEGVNEQFF
TGTGCCAGCAGTTACTCGCATGAAGGAGTCAATGAGCAGTTCTTC
>TRBJ2-7|-|TRBV29-1|-
CSGQGFDEQYF
TGCAGCGGTCAGGGGTTCGACGAGCAGTACTTC
>TRBJ2-3|-|TRBV6-5|-
CASSYTKRGTDTQYF
TGTGCCAGCAGTTATACTAAGCGGGGCACAGATACGCAGTATTTT
>TRBJ1-2|TRBD1|TRBV7-9|-
CASSFNDRVDTF
TGTGCCAGCAGCTTTAACGACAGGGTTGACACCTTC
>TRBJ1-1|TRBD1|TRBV27|-
CASDRGPGTEAFF
TGTGCCAGCGACAGGGGGCCTGGCACTGAAGCTTTCTTT
>TRBJ1-6|TRBD1|TRBV27|-
CASSSQIAGGSRNSPLHF
TGTGCCAGCAGTTCTCAGATTGCAGGGGGCTCTAGGAATTCACCCCTCCACTTT
>TRBJ2-1|-|TRBV19|-
CASTSPRGGSSYNEQFF
TGTGCCAGTACCTCCCCCCGCGGGGGCAGCTCTTACAATGAGCAGTTCTTC
>TRBJ1-2|TRBD1|TRBV9|-
CASSVARDRVKYGYTF
TGTGCCAGCAGCGTAGCCCGGGACAGGGTGAAATACGGCTACACCTTC
>TRBJ1-3|-|TRBV27|-
CASSGLLSGNTIYF
TGTGCCAGCAGCGGACTTCTCTCTGGAAACACCATATATTTT
>TRBJ2-3|TRBD2|TRBV5-4|-
CASSSRLAGGPDTQYF
TGTGCCAGCAGCTCCCGGCTAGCGGGGGGGCCAGATACGCAGTATTTT
>TRBJ1-2|-|TRBV15|-
CATSRDLGGRNRLRGYTF
TGTGCCACCAGCAGAGATCTGGGGGGGCGGAACCGCCTTAGGGGCTACACCTTC
>TRBJ2-1|TRBD2|TRBV10-3|-
CAISESGGGGNNEQFF
TGTGCCATCAGTGAGTCGGGCGGGGGAGGTAACAATGAGCAGTTCTTC
>TRBJ1-3|TRBD1|TRBV7-9|few
CASSLTQGAASGNTIYF
TGTGCCAGCAGCTTAACACAGGGGGCGGCCTCTGGAAACACCATATATTTT
>TRBJ2-7|-|TRBV6-5|-
CASGAPVSSEQYF
TGTGCCAGCGGGGCCCCGGTGAGCTCTGAGCAGTACTTC
>TRBJ2-1|TRBD2|TRBV6-5|-
CASRYSGLAGLNEQFF
TGTGCCAGCAGATACTCGGGACTAGCGGGACTTAATGAGCAGTTCTTC
>TRBJ1-6|TRBD1|TRBV6-5|-
CASKDRVGSPLHF
TGTGCCAGCAAAGACAGGGTGGGTTCACCCCTCCACTTT
>TRBJ2-7|-|TRBV4-1|-
CASSLRGGSAYEQYF
TGCGCCAGCAGCCTGAGGGGGGGAAGTGCCTACGAGCAGTACTTC
>TRBJ1-2|TRBD1|TRBV5-4|few
CASSLLTGANYGYTF
TGTGCCAGCAGCCTCCTGACAGGGGCTAACTATGGCTACACCTTC
>TRBJ1-2|TRBD1|TRBV2|-
CASSRNIRDRGRVGYTF
TGTGCCAGCAGTAGAAATATCCGGGACAGGGGGCGGGTTGGCTACACCTTC
>TRBJ2-1|TRBD2|TRBV7-2|-
CASSLGLAVFFF
TGTGCCAGCAGCTTGGGACTAGCGGTCTTTTTCTTC
>TRBJ1-2|-|TRBV30|-
CAWRIGVRGYTF
TGTGCCTGGAGAATCGGGGTTCGCGGCTACACCTTC
>TRBJ1-1|-|TRBV25-1|-
CASSAWAGTEAFF
TGTGCCAGCAGTGCATGGGCAGGGACTGAAGCTTTCTTT
>TRBJ1-2|-|TRBV29-1|-
CSVGQAGTF
TGCAGCGTTGGACAGGCGGGCACCTTC
>TRBJ2-7|TRBD2|TRBV9|-
CASSVGVGTIVGEQYF
TGTGCCAGCAGCGTAGGAGTTGGGACTATCGTTGGCGAGCAGTACTTC